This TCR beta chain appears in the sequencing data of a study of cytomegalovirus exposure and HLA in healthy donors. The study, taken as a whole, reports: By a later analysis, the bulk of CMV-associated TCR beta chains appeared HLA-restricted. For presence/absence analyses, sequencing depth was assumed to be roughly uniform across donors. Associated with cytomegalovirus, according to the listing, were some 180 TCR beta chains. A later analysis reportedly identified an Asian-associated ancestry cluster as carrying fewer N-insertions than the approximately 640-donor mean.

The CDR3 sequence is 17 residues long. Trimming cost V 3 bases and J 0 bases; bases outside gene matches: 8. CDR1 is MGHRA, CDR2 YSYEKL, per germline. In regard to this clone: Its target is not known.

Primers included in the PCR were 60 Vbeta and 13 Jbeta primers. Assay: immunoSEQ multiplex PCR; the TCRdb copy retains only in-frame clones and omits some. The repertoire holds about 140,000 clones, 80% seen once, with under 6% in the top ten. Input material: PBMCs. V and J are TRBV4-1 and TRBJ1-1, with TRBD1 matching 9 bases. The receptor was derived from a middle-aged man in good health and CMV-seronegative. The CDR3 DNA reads TGCGCCAGCAGCCAGGGGACAGGGAGGGAGGTGAACACTGAAGCTTTCTTT. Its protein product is CASSQGTGREVNTEAFF.